The 2 T cell receptor beta chains listed next were all sequenced from one sample in a study of OX40 agonist ivuxolimab in advanced cancers. The protocol was immunoSEQ multiplex PCR, while the TCRdb copy is restricted to in-frame clones and leaves out a portion. The repertoire includes approximately 22,000 clones, 80% to 90% of them detected once, and approximately 16% sits in the top ten. The sample was CD4+ or CD8+ T cells sorted from blood, taken in a trial of the OX40 agonist ivuxolimab. All receptors derive from an adult with an advanced solid tumor such as melanoma, head and neck, liver or kidney cancer.

This clone was detected once. The chain employs TRBV6-5 and TRBJ2-1; TRBD1 is a possible D gene (5 bases). CDR1 is MNHEY, CDR2 SVGAGI, per germline. The CDR3 spans 13 residues. Trimming took off 6 bases at V and 4 bases at J, with 10 bases between the two ends. CDR3 DNA: TGTGCCAGCAGAACTGACAGTTACAATGAGCAGTTCTTC. Its protein is CASRTDSYNEQFF.

The chain links TRBV29-1 to TRBJ2-3; TRBD1 is a possible D gene (6 bases). Germline CDR1 reads SQVTM; CDR2 reads ANQGSEA. The length of the CDR3 is 13 residues. Trimming took off 7 bases at V and 5 bases at J, with 16 bases between the two ends. CDR3 coding DNA: TGCAGCGCCGCGACAGGCGAGAGAGATACGCAGTATTTT. Translating it yields CSAATGERDTQYF.